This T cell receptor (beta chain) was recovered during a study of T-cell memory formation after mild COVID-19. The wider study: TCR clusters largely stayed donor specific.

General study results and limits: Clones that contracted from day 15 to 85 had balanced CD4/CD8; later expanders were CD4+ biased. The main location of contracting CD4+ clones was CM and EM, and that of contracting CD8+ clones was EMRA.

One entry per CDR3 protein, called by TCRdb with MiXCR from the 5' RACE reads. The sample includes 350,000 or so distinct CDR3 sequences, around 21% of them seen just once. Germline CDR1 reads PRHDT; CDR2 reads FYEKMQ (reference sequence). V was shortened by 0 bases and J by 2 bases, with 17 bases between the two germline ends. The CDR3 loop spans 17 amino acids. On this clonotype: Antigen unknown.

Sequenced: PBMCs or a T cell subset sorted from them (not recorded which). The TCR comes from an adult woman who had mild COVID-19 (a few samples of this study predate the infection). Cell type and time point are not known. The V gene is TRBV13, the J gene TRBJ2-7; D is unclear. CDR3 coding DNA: TGTGCCAGCAGCTTAGGGCCCGGTTGGGGTCCCCCCTACGAGCAGTACTTC. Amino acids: CASSLGPGWGPPYEQYF.